These 7 T cell receptor beta chains share one sample of origin, sequenced in a study of blood T cell repertoires in COVID-19. Profiling relied on immunoSEQ multiplex PCR, and the TCRdb table lists in-frame clones only, not all of them. The repertoire has about 210,000 clones, over 70% of them found once; the top ten carry 2.5% to 3.5%. The sequenced material came from peripheral blood. The source is a man aged 50-59 years with active or convalescent COVID-19.

The rearrangement links TRBV6-5 to TRBJ1-2; TRBD1 aligns across 9 bases. From germline, CDR1 is MNHEY and CDR2 SVGAGI. V shed 6 bases and J 3 bases; nucleotides not matched to a gene: 5. This CDR3 is 14 amino acids long. This chain's CDR3 is CASRQGANYYGYTF. The CDR3 region has the DNA TGTGCCAGCAGACAGGGGGCGAATTACTATGGCTACACCTTC.

V gene TRBV7-2 combines with J gene TRBJ2-1; D not certain. The germline CDR1 and CDR2 sequences are SGHTA and FQGNSA. The V gene lost 2 bases and the J gene lost 5 bases, with 10 bases spanning the gap. This CDR3 contains 14 residues. The CDR3: CASSLITSDNEQFF. The CDR3 DNA is TGTGCCAGCAGCTTAATAACCAGCGACAATGAGCAGTTCTTC.

J is TRBJ1-1 and V is TRBV3-1 (or the pseudogene TRBV3-2); no definite D call. The CDR3 has 14 amino acids. CDR1 is LGHDT and CDR2 is YNNKEL in the germline V gene (reference sequence). V dropped 1 base and J dropped 1 base, with 7 bases sitting between them. CDR3 region: CASSQATGNTEAFF. CDR3 DNA sequence: TGTGCCAGCAGCCAAGCGACGGGGAACACTGAAGCTTTCTTT.

This rearrangement joins TRBV30 to TRBJ2-3; 11 positions match TRBD2. CDR1 and CDR2 from the germline V gene are GTSNPN and SVGIG (reference sequence). V lost 0 bases and J lost 2; bases outside the gene matches: 4. The CDR3 is made up of 16 amino acids. CDR3 residues: CAWSVGLAGNTDTQYF. The CDR3 nucleotides are TGTGCCTGGAGTGTAGGACTAGCGGGCAACACAGATACGCAGTATTTT.

V gene TRBV5-1 combines with J gene TRBJ2-1, with TRBD2 matching over 12 bases. Unmatched junction bases numbered 12, after V lost 5 bases and J lost 12 bases. In germline, CDR1 is SGHRS, CDR2 YFSETQ. CDR3 length: 15 residues. CDR3 region: CASRRGPSGGEVQFF. CDR3 sequence (DNA): TGCGCCAGCAGACGCGGACCTAGCGGGGGGGAGGTGCAGTTCTTC.

The gene calls are TRBV7-9 and TRBJ1-1, with D tentatively TRBD1 (5 bases). Germline lookup yields CDR1 SEHNR and CDR2 FQNEAQ (reference sequence). V was trimmed by 2 bases and J by 4 bases, leaving 14 bases between them. The CDR3 runs to 15 residues. This CDR3 is CASSLIGHSSTEAFF. The CDR3 DNA sequence: TGTGCCAGCAGCTTAATTGGACATTCGAGCACTGAAGCTTTCTTT.

This chain connects TRBV7-9 to TRBJ1-1; a weak D match, TRBD1 (5 bases). The germline gives CDR1 SEHNR, CDR2 FQNEAQ (reference sequence). The CDR3 contains 14 residues. The ends were cut back, 5 bases at V and 0 bases at J, with 10 bases in the middle. This chain's CDR3 is CASSLGQMNTEAFF. CDR3 nucleotide sequence: TGTGCCAGCAGCCTCGGACAAATGAACACTGAAGCTTTCTTT.